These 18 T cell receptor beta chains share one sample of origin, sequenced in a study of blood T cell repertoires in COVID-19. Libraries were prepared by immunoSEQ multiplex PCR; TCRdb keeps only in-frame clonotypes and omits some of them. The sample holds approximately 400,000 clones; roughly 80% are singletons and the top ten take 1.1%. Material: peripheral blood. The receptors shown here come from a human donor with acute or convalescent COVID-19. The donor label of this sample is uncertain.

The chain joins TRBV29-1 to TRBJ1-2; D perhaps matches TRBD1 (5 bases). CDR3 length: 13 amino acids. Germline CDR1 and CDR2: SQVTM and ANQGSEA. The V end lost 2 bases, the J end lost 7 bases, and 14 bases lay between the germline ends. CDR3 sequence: CSVETAGLSGYTF. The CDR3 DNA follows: TGCAGCGTTGAAACGGCAGGGCTTTCTGGCTACACCTTC.

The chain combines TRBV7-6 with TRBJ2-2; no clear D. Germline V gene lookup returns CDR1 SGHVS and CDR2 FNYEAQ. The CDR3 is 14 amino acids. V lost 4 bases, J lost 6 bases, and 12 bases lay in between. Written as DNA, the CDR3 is TGTGCCAGCAGCTCTAGGCCCTACTCCGGGGAGCTGTTTTTT. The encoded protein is CASSSRPYSGELFF.

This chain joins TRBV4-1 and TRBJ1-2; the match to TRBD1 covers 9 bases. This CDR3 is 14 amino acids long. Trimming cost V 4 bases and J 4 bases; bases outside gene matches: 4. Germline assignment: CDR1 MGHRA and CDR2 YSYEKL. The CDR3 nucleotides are TGCGCCAGCAGCCCCTGGGACAGGGCCTATGGCTACACCTTC. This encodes CASSPWDRAYGYTF.

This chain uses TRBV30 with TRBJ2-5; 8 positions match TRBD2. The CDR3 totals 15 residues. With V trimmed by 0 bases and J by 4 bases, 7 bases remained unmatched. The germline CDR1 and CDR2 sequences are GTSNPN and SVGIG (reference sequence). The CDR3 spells CAWSVTVGLAETQYF. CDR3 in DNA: TGTGCCTGGAGTGTAACGGTAGGACTAGCAGAGACCCAGTACTTC. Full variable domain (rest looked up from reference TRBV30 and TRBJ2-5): SQTIHQWPATLVQPVGSPLSLECTVEGTSNPNLYWYRQAAGRGLQLLFYSVGIGQISSEVPQNLSASRPQDRQFILSSKKLLLSDSGFYLCAWSVTVGLAETQYFGPGTRLLVL.

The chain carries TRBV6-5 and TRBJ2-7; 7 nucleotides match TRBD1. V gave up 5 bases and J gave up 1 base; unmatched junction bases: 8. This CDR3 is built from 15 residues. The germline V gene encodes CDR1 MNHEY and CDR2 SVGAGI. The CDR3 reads CASSNPNRGSYEQYF. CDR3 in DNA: TGTGCCAGCAGTAATCCCAACAGGGGTTCCTACGAGCAGTACTTC.

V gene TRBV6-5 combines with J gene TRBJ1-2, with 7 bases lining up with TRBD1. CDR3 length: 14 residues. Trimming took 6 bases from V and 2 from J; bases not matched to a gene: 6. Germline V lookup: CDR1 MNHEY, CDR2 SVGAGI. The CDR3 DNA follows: TGTGCCAGCAGGGGACAGTATATGAACTATGGCTACACCTTC. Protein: CASRGQYMNYGYTF.

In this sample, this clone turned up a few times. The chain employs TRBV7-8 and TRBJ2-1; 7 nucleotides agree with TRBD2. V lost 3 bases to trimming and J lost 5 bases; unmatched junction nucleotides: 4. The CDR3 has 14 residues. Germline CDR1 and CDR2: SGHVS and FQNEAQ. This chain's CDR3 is CASSFERGDNEQFF. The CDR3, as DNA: TGTGCCAGCAGCTTTGAGCGGGGAGACAATGAGCAGTTCTTC.

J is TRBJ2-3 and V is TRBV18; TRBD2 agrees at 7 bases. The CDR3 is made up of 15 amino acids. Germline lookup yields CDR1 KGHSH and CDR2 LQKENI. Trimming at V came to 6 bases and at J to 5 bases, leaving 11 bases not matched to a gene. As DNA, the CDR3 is TGTGCCAGCTCGGGGGGGAGACGACAGATAGATACGCAGTATTTT. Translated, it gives CASSGGRRQIDTQYF.

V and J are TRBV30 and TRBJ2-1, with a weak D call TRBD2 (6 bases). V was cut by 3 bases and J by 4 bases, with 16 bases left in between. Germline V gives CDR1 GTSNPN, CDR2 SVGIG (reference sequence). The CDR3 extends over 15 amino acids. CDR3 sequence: CAWSLSGGGYNEQFF. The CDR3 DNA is TGTGCCTGGAGCCTGTCGGGTGGGGGGTACAATGAGCAGTTCTTC.

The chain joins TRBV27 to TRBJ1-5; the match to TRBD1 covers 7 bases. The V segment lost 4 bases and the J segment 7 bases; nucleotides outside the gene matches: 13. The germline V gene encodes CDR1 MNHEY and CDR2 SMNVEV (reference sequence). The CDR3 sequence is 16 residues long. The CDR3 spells CASSSGTNRGNQPQHF. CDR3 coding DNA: TGTGCCAGCAGTTCGGGAACTAACAGGGGAAACCAGCCCCAGCATTTT.

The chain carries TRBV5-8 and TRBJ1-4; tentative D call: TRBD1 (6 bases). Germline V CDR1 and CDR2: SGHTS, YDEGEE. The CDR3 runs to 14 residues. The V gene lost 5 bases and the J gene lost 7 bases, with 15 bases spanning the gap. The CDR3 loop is CASSLAGAGEKLFF. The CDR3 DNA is TGTGCCAGCAGTCTAGCGGGGGCCGGTGAAAAACTGTTTTTT.

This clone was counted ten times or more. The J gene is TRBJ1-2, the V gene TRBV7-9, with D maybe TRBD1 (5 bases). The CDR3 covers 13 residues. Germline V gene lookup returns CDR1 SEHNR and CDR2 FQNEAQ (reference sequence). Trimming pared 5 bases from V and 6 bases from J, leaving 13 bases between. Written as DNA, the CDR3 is TGTGCCAGCAGCACGGGGACTGGAAATGGCTACACCTTC. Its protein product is CASSTGTGNGYTF. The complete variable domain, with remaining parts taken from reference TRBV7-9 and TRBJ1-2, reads DTGVSQNPRHKITKRGQNVTFRCDPISEHNRLYWYRQTLGQGPEFLTYFQNEAQLEKSRLLSDRFSAERPKGSFSTLEIQRTEQGDSAMYLCASSTGTGNGYTFGSGTRLTVV.

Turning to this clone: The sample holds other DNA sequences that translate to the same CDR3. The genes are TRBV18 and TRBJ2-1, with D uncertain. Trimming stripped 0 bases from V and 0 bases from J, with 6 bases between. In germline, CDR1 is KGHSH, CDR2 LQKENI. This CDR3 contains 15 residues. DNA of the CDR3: TGTGCCAGCTCACCACCCGGGTCCTCCTACAATGAGCAGTTCTTC. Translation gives CASSPPGSSYNEQFF.

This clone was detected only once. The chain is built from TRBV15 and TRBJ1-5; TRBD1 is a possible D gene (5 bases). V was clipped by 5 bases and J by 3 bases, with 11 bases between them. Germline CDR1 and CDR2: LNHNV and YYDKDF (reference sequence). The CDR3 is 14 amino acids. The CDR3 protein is CATSRLTDNQPQHF. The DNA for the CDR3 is TGTGCCACCAGCCGGCTGACAGACAATCAGCCCCAGCATTTT.

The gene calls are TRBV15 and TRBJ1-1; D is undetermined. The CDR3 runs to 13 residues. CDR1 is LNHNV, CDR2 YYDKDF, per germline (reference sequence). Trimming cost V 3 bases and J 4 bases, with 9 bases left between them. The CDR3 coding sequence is TGTGCCACCAGCAGGACTGCGTTCACTGAAGCTTTCTTT. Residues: CATSRTAFTEAFF.

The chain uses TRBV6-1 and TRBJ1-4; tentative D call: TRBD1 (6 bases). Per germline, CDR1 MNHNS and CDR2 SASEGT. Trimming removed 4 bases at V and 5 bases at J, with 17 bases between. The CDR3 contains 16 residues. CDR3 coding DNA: TGTGCCAGCAGTGGAGGGAGATGGACAGCGAATGAAAAACTGTTTTTT. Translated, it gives CASSGGRWTANEKLFF.

The CDR3 loop reads CASDRVNTGELFF. Written as DNA, the CDR3 is TGTGCCTCCGACAGGGTGAACACCGGGGAGCTGTTTTTT. The rearrangement links TRBV19 to TRBJ2-2, with TRBD1 matching 7 bases. This CDR3 has 13 amino acids. Per germline, CDR1 LNHDA and CDR2 SQIVND (reference sequence). V gave up 11 bases and J gave up 1 base; unmatched junction bases: 4. The entire variable domain, with the rest obtained from reference TRBV19 and TRBJ2-2, is as follows: DGGITQSPKYLFRKEGQNVTLSCEQNLNHDAMYWYRQDPGQGLRLIYYSQIVNDFQKGDIAEGYSVSREKKESFPLTVTSAQKNPTAFYLCASDRVNTGELFFGEGSRLTVL.

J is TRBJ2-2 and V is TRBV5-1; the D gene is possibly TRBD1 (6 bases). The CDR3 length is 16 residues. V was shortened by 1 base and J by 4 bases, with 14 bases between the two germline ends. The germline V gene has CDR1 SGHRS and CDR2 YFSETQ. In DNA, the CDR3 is TGCGCCAGCAGCTTGCAAGCAGGGGCGTCCACCGGGGAGCTGTTTTTT. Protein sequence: CASSLQAGASTGELFF. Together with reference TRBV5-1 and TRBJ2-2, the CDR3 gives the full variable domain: KAGVTQTPRYLIKTRGQQVTLSCSPISGHRSVSWYQQTPGQGLQFLFEYFSETQRNKGNFPGRFSGRQFSNSRSEMNVSTLELGDSALYLCASSLQAGASTGELFFGEGSRLTVL.